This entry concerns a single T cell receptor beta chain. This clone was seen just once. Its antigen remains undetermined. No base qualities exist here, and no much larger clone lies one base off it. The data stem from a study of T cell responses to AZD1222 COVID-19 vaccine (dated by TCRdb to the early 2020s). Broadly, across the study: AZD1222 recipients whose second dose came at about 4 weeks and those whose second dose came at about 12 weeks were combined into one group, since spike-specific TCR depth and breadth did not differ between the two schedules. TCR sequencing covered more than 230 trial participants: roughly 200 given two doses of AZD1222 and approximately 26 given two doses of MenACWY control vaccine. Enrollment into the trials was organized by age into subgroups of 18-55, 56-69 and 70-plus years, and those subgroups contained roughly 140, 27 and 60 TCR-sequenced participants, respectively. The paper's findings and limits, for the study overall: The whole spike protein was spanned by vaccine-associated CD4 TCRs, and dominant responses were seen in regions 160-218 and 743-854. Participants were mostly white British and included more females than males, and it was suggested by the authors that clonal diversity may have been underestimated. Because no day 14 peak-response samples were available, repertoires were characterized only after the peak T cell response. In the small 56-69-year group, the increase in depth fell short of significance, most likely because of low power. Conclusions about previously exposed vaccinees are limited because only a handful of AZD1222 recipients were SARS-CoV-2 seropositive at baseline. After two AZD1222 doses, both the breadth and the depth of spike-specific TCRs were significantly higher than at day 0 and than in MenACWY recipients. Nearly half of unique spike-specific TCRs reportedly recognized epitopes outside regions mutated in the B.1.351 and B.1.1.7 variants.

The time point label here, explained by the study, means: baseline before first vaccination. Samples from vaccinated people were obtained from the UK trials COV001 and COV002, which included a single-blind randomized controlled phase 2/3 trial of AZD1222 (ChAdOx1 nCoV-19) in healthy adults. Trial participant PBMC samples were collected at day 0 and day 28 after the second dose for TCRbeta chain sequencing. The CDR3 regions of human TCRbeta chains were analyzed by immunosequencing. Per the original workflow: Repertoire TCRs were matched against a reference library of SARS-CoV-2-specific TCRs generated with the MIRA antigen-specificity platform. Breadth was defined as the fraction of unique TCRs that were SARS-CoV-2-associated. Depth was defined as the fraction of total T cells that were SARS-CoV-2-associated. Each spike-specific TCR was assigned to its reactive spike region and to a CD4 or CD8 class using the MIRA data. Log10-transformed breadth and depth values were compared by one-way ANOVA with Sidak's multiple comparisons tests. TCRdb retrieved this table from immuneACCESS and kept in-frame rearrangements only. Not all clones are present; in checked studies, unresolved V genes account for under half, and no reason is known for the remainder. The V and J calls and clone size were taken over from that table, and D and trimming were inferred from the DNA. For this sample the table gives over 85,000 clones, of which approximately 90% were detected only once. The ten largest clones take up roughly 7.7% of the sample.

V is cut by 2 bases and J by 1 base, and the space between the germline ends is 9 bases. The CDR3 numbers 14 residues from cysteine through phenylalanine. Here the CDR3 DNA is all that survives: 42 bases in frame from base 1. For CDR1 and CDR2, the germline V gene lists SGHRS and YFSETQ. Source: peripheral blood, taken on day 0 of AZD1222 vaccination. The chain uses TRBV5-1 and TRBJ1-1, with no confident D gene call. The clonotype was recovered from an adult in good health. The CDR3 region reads CASSLVSGNTEAFF. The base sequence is TGCGCCAGCAGCTTAGTCTCAGGGAACACTGAAGCTTTCTTT. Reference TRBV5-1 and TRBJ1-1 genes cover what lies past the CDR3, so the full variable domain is KAGVTQTPRYLIKTRGQQVTLSCSPISGHRSVSWYQQTPGQGLQFLFEYFSETQRNKGNFPGRFSGRQFSNSRSEMNVSTLELGDSALYLCASSLVSGNTEAFFGQGTRLTVV.